A selection of T cell receptor beta chains follows, all from one sample in a study of blood T cell repertoires in COVID-19. TCRdb keeps only in-frame clones here, not all; method: immunoSEQ multiplex PCR. The table lists a few hundred thousand clones, about 90% of them singletons. Sequencing used PBMCs or T cells enriched from blood (not recorded which). These TCRs come from a woman in her 30s who had recovered from COVID-19. CDR3s include the opening cysteine and the closing phenylalanine or tryptophan. A D gene is named only where the DNA matches it firmly.

NA	TRBV19	TRBJ1-2	CASSPQRTGTGDGYTF	TGTGCCAGTAGTCCTCAGAGAACCGGGACTGGAGATGGCTACACCTTC
NA	TRBV25-1	TRBJ1-1	CASSLTGNTEAFF	TGTGCCAGCAGTCTGACAGGGAACACTGAAGCTTTCTTT
TRBD2	TRBV28	TRBJ2-7	CASSSEGTRSYEQYF	TGTGCCAGCAGTTCCGAAGGGACTAGGAGCTACGAGCAGTACTTC
TRBD1	TRBV2	TRBJ2-5	CASSGQGSLETQYF	TGTGCCAGCAGTGGACAGGGGTCTTTGGAGACCCAGTACTTC
TRBD1	TRBV5-1	TRBJ1-2	CASSLHRDRGHGYTF	TGCGCCAGCAGCTTGCATCGGGACAGGGGGCATGGCTACACCTTC
TRBD1	TRBV5-6	TRBJ1-1	CASSWGTAMNTEAFF	TGTGCCAGCAGCTGGGGGACAGCTATGAACACTGAAGCTTTCTTT
NA	TRBV2	TRBJ2-7	CASTGVREQGGYEQYF	TGTGCCAGCACCGGCGTAAGAGAGCAGGGGGGTTACGAGCAGTACTTC
NA	TRBV19	TRBJ2-3	CATRPTGREGDTQYF	TGTGCCACCCGACCCACAGGGAGGGAAGGAGATACGCAGTATTTT
TRBD2	TRBV9	TRBJ2-4	CASSVDGGRASGKNIQYF	TGTGCCAGCAGCGTAGACGGGGGTCGTGCTAGCGGCAAAAACATTCAGTACTTC
TRBD1	TRBV4-1	TRBJ1-1	CASSQRDRETGEAFF	TGCGCCAGCAGCCAACGGGACAGGGAAACTGGTGAAGCTTTCTTT
NA	TRBV5-8	TRBJ2-1	CASSPRGSREDEQFF	TGTGCCAGCAGCCCCCGGGGCTCGAGGGAGGATGAGCAGTTCTTC
NA	TRBV7-6	TRBJ2-6	CASSPEVGSGANVLTF	TGTGCCAGCAGCCCAGAGGTCGGCTCTGGGGCCAACGTCCTGACTTTC
TRBD1	TRBV24-1	TRBJ1-1	CATRQTGMNTEAFF	TGTGCCACCAGACAGACAGGGATGAACACTGAAGCTTTCTTT
TRBD1	TRBV9	TRBJ1-4	CASSVADRGYEKLFF	TGTGCCAGCAGCGTAGCTGACAGGGGATATGAAAAACTGTTTTTT
TRBD2	TRBV3-1/TRBV3-2	TRBJ2-1	CASSQRREDVYNEQFF	TGTGCCAGCAGCCAAAGGCGGGAGGACGTCTACAATGAGCAGTTCTTC